This section outlines one T cell receptor (beta chain) sequence together with its context. This clone's antigen is unknown. Per-nucleotide qualities are absent, and no much larger clonotype sits a single base away. These data originate in a study of shared clonotypes between healthy human individuals (dated by TCRdb to 2018 to 2021). About the investigation overall: Three men and a couple of women, aged 18 to 49 years, made up the cohort. The study deeply sequenced blood TCR repertoires of 5 or 6 healthy adults to estimate repertoire size and the extent of clonotype sharing between individuals. Libraries were prepared and TCR repertoires were sequenced by different laboratories using diverse techniques, in order to increase sequencing depth and limit assay-specific biases. Leukapheresis yielded between about 0.9 and 9.5 billion PBMCs per donor.

Study-wide conclusions, independent of this receptor: Sampling was limited to blood, and TCR repertoires in tissue likely differ from TCR repertoires in blood. The small number of donors limited the genetic and exposure-history diversity represented. Pairwise subsampling led to the expectation that sequencing depth would affect the degree of clonotype sharing among donors.

TCR CDR3 regions were amplified from genomic DNA by multiplex PCR using the deep immunoSEQ assay. Extracted genomic DNA from each cell subset was distributed evenly across all wells of several immunoSEQ 96-well plates, and each plate was treated as a replicate. Each replicate PCR for unsorted PBMC received about 310 ng genomic DNA, equal to 25,000 to 30,000 T cell genomes. Genomic DNA from unsorted PBMC was sequenced over ten immunoSEQ deep assay plates. Purified libraries were quantified with a Qubit 3.0 fluorometer, sized on a Bioanalyzer 2100, and re-quantified with the KAPA Library Quantification kit. Every immunoSEQ 96-well plate was sequenced on a dedicated single-read 150-cycle Illumina NextSeq 550 flow cell. The source study handled its data this way. Because the immunoSEQ output held only junctional sequences and lacked quality scores, the filtering could not match the filtering applied to full-length reads. Sequences were annotated with PyIR, a Python wrapper for IgBLAST v1.9, and V/J genes and CDR3 were assigned using IMGT germline references. Reads were removed for weak V/J assignments (E-value above 1e-6), missing CDR3, stop codons, out-of-frame junctions, or ambiguous translated residues. V3J clonotypes were defined as sequences sharing an identical inferred V gene, J gene, and CDR3 amino acid sequence. Percentage overlap between repertoires was computed as shared unique clonotypes divided by the size of the smaller repertoire. Repertoire richness was assessed with RTK rarefaction, the Chao1 estimator, and Recon v2.1 estimates of unobserved clonotypes. In its TCRdb copy, this immuneACCESS table keeps in-frame sequences only and misses some clones. Where compared with another copy, unresolved V genes explain less than half of these, and the others have no known cause. Clone size and the V and J calls come from that table; the DNA yielded D and trimming. The sample table lists about 490,000 clones, 70% to 80% of them with a count of one. The top ten hold more than 10% of the sample.

The donors were healthy, HIV-negative adults who had no recently reported acute infections or vaccinations. Every donor was a Caucasian adult living in Nashville, Tennessee, USA. For unsorted samples, 75 million to 100 million PBMCs were counted and genomic DNA was extracted with the QIAamp DNA Blood Mini kit. Blood was collected by leukapheresis, and PBMCs were isolated by Ficoll-Histopaque density gradient centrifugation and then cryopreserved in liquid nitrogen vapor phase. The sample was PBMCs. The TCR was taken from a woman aged 40 to 50 in good health. Some clones in this sample may be carry-over from other donors' samples.

CDR3 loop: CASSLWRTGANVLTF. DNA sequence: TGCGCCAGCAGCTTGTGGCGGACCGGGGCCAACGTCCTGACTTTC. This receptor chain uses TRBV5-1 and TRBJ2-6; the D gene is unclear. Inclusive of the bounding cysteine and phenylalanine, the CDR3 is 15 residues long. Only the CDR3 portion is preserved as DNA: 45 bases, with reading frame beginning at the first base. Looking up the germline V gene yields CDR1 SGHRS and CDR2 YFSETQ. V is shortened by 1 base, J by 4 bases, and the region joining them spans 9 bases. Here the CDR3 is joined to the reference TRBV5-1 and TRBJ2-6 genes, and the full variable domain is: KAGVTQTPRYLIKTRGQQVTLSCSPISGHRSVSWYQQTPGQGLQFLFEYFSETQRNKGNFPGRFSGRQFSNSRSEMNVSTLELGDSALYLCASSLWRTGANVLTFGAGSRLTVL.